This T cell receptor beta chain stems from a study of cytomegalovirus exposure and HLA in healthy donors. The wider study: From about 180 million T cells, an earlier analysis saw 120 million or so unique TCR beta sequences.

This CDR3 spans 13 amino acids. Germline V gives CDR1 MNHEY, CDR2 SMNVEV (reference sequence). V lost 1 base and J 3 bases, leaving 6 bases between the germline ends. Both 60 Vbeta primers and 13 Jbeta primers went into the PCR. Method: immunoSEQ multiplex PCR; TCRdb's copy keeps in-frame clones and lacks some. The sample holds approximately 170,000 clones, approximately 67% seen once. The TCR sequence derives from a woman aged 18-35 years in good health and CMV-seropositive. Material: PBMCs. The J gene is TRBJ1-1, the V gene TRBV27; D is ambiguous. The CDR3 region is CASSLWSYTEAFF. CDR3 nucleotide sequence: TGTGCCAGCAGTTTATGGAGTTACACTGAAGCTTTCTTT.